The clone carrying this TCR beta chain was found many times. This CDR3 comprises 15 residues. The V segment lost 7 bases and the J segment 0 bases; nucleotides outside the gene matches: 7. Germline V gene lookup returns CDR1 LGHDT and CDR2 YNNKEL (reference sequence). This sample stems from a study of Graves' ophthalmopathy and Graves' hyperthyroidism. RNA transcripts were the source from which TCR beta CDR3 regions were amplified. The authors performed first-round RT-PCR with HTBI primers and then a second-round multiplex PCR. TCRdb analysed the multiplex PCR reads with MiXCR anew, one entry per CDR3 protein. In the table there are a few hundred thousand distinct CDR3 sequences, approximately 20% of which are singletons. Other autoimmune diseases, uncontrolled infections, pregnancy or lactation led to the exclusion of patients.

This sequence joins TRBV3-1 and TRBJ2-7; TRBD1 agrees at 9 bases. Sequencing was performed on peripheral blood. The origin of this receptor is a woman in her late teens or twenties with Graves' ophthalmopathy. The CDR3 nucleotides read TGTGCCAGCACCTTCGGACAGGGGAGCTCCTACGAGCAGTACTTC. Translated: CASTFGQGSSYEQYF.